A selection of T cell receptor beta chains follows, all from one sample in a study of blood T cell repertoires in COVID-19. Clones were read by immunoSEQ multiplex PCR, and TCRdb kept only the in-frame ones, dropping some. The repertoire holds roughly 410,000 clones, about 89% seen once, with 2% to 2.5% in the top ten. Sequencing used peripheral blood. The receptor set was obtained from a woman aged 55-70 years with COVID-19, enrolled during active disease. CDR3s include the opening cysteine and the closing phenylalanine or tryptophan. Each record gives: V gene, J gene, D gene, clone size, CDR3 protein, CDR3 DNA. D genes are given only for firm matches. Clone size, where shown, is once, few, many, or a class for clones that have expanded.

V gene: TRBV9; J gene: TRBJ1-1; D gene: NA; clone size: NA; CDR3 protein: CASSVSGTNTEAFF; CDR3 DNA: TGTGCCAGCAGCGTTTCCGGGACAAACACTGAAGCTTTCTTT
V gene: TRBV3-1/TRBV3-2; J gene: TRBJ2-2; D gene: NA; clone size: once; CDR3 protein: CASSQSGTGELFF; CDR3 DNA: TGTGCCAGCAGCCAAAGCGGCACCGGGGAGCTGTTTTTT
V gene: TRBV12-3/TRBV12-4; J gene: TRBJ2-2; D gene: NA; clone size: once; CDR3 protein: CASRKGAGELFF; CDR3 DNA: TGTGCCAGCAGAAAAGGGGCCGGGGAGCTGTTTTTT
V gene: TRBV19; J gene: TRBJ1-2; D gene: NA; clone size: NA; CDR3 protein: CASKGWRRGYTF; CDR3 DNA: TGTGCCAGTAAAGGGTGGAGGCGCGGCTACACCTTC
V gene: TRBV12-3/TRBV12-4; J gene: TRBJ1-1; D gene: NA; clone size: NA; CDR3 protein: CASSRDTREAFF; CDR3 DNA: TGTGCCAGCAGTCGGGACACCCGTGAAGCTTTCTTT
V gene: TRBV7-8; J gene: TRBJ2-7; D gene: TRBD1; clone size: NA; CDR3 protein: CASSLALGTGLGEQYF; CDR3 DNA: TGTGCCAGCAGCTTAGCACTAGGGACAGGGTTGGGTGAGCAGTACTTC
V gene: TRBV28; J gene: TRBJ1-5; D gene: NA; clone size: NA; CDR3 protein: CASSFSGRGKEDQPQHF; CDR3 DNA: TGTGCCAGCAGTTTTTCCGGCAGAGGGAAGGAGGATCAGCCCCAGCATTTT
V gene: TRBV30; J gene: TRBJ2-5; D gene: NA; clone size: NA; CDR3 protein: CAWSVRLGETQYF; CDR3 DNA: TGTGCCTGGAGTGTCAGGTTGGGCGAGACCCAGTACTTC
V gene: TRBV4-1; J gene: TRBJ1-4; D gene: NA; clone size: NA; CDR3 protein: CASSQEQGRGKLFF; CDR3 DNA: TGCGCCAGCAGCCAAGAGCAGGGGAGGGGAAAACTGTTTTTT
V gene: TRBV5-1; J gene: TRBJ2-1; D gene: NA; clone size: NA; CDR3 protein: CASSPTVGGDEQFF; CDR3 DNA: TGCGCCAGCAGCCCCACGGTAGGGGGGGATGAGCAGTTCTTC
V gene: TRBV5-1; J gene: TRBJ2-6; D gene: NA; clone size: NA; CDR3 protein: CASRSRDGGANVLTF; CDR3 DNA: TGCGCCAGCAGATCCAGGGATGGTGGGGCCAACGTCCTGACTTTC
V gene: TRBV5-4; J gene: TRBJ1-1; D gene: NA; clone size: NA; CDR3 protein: CASRPGGNTEAFF; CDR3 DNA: TGTGCCAGCAGACCAGGAGGGAACACTGAAGCTTTCTTT
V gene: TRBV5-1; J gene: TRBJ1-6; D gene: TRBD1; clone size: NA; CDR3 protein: CASSLSGQGPNSPLHF; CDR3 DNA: TGCGCCAGCAGCTTGTCGGGACAGGGTCCCAATTCACCCCTCCACTTT
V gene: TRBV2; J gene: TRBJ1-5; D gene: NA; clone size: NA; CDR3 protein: CASTPGVNQPQHF; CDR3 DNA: TGTGCCAGCACCCCGGGAGTAAATCAGCCCCAGCATTTT
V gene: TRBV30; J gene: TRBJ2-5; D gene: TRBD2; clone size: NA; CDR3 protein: CAWSPSGARAQYF; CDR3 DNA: TGTGCCTGGAGCCCGAGCGGGGCCCGAGCCCAGTACTTC
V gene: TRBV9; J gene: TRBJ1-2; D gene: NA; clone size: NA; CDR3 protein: CASSGGNYGYTF; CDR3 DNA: TGTGCCAGCAGCGGAGGTAACTATGGCTACACCTTC
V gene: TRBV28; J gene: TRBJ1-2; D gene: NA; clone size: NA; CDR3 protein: CASMSWGRDAGVGYTF; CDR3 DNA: TGTGCCAGCATGTCGTGGGGCAGGGACGCGGGAGTGGGCTACACCTTC
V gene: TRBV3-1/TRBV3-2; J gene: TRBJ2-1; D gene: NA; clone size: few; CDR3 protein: CASSQDSNEQFF; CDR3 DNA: TGTGCCAGCAGCCAAGACTCCAATGAGCAGTTCTTC
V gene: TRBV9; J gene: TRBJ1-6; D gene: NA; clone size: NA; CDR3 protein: CASSLKDSSSYNSPLHF; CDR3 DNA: TGTGCCAGCAGCCTCAAGGACAGCAGCTCTTATAATTCACCCCTCCACTTT
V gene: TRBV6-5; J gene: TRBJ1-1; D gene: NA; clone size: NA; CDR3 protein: CASSLLGATEAFF; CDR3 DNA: TGTGCCAGCAGTTTGCTAGGGGCCACTGAAGCTTTCTTT
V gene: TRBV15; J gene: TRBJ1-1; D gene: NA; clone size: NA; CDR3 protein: CATSRDRAGDTEAFF; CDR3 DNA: TGTGCCACCAGCAGAGATAGGGCAGGGGACACTGAAGCTTTCTTT
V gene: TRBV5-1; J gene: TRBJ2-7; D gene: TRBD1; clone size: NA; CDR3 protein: CASSPTPRDRGGYEQYF; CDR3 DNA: TGCGCCAGCAGCCCCACACCCCGGGACAGGGGGGGCTACGAGCAGTACTTC
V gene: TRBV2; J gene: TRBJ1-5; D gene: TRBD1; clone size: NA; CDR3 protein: CASSPGTVSNQPQHF; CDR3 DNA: TGTGCCAGCAGTCCGGGGACAGTCAGCAATCAGCCCCAGCATTTT
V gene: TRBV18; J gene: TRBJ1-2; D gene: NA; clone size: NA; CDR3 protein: CASSPARLNYGYTF; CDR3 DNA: TGTGCCAGCTCACCCGCCAGGCTCAACTATGGCTACACCTTC
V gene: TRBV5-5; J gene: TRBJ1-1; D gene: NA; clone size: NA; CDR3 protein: CASSLLRTEAFF; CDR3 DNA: TGTGCCAGCAGCTTGCTGAGGACTGAAGCTTTCTTT
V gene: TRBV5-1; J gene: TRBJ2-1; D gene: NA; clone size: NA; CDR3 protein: CASSPSITSSYNEQFF; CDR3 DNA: TGCGCCAGCAGCCCCAGTATCACCAGCTCCTACAATGAGCAGTTCTTC
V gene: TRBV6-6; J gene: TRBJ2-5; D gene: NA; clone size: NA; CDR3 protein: CASSYVGGGETQYF; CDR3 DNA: TGTGCCAGCAGTTACGTCGGGGGTGGTGAGACCCAGTACTTC
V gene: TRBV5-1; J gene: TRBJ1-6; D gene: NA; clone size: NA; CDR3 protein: CASSLDSSSGALHF; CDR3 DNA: TGCGCCAGCAGCTTGGATAGTTCCTCCGGGGCCCTCCACTTT
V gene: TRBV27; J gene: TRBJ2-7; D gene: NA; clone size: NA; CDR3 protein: CASSFIRGEQYF; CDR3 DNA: TGTGCCAGCAGTTTTATCAGGGGCGAGCAGTACTTC
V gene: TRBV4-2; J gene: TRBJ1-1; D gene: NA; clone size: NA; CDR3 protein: CASSQDSATGDEAFF; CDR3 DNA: TGTGCCAGCAGCCAAGATTCAGCAACAGGTGATGAAGCTTTCTTT
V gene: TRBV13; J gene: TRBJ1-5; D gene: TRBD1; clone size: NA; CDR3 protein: CASSLGQGYSQPQHF; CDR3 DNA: TGTGCCAGCAGCTTGGGACAGGGGTATAGTCAGCCCCAGCATTTT
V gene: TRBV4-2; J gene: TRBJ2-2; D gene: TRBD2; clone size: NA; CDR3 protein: CASRQRGDTGELFF; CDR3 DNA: TGTGCCAGCAGGCAGCGGGGGGACACCGGGGAGCTGTTTTTT
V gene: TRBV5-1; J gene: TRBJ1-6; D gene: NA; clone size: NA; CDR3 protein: CASSLGQYNSPLHF; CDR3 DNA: TGCGCCAGCAGCCTCGGACAGTATAATTCACCCCTCCACTTT
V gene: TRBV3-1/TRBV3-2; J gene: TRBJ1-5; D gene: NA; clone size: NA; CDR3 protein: CASSLTPLQAQHF; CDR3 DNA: TGTGCCAGCAGTCTAACCCCCCTCCAGGCCCAGCATTTT
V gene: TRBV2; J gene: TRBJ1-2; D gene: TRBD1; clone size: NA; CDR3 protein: CARGTEKNYGYTF; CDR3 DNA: TGTGCCAGAGGGACAGAGAAAAACTATGGCTACACCTTC
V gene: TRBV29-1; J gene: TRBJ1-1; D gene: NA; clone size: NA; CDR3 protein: CSVVSNSRAEAFF; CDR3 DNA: TGCAGCGTTGTATCCAATTCGCGGGCTGAAGCTTTCTTT
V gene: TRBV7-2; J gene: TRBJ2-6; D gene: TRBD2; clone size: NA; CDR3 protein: CASSSGLAGRPGANVLTF; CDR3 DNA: TGTGCCAGCAGCTCGGGACTAGCGGGACGCCCTGGGGCCAACGTCCTGACTTTC
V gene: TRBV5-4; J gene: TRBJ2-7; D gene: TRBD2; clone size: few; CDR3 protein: CASSFKAGGRSSYEQYF; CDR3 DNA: TGTGCCAGCAGCTTCAAAGCGGGGGGTCGATCCTCCTACGAGCAGTACTTC
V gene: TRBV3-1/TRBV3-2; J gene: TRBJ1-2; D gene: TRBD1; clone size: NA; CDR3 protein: CASSQDIGQGTVTF; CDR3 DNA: TGTGCCAGCAGCCAAGATATCGGACAGGGGACAGTAACCTTC
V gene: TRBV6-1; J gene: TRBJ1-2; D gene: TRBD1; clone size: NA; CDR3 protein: CASSDRTGRYGYTF; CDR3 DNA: TGTGCCAGCAGTGATAGGACAGGGCGGTATGGCTACACCTTC
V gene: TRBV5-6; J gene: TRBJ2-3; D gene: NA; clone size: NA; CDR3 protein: CASSLLATDTQYF; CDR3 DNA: TGTGCCAGCAGCCTCCTAGCAACAGATACGCAGTATTTT
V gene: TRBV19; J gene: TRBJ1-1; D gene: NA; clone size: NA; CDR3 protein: CASRWGRGMNTEAFF; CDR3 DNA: TGTGCCAGTAGGTGGGGAAGGGGCATGAACACTGAAGCTTTCTTT
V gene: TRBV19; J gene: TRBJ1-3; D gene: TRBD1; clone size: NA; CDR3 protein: CASKDRTFSGNTIYF; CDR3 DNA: TGTGCCAGTAAGGACAGGACCTTCTCTGGAAACACCATATATTTT
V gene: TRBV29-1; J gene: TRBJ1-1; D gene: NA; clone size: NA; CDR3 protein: CSVLTGTINTEAFF; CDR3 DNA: TGCAGCGTCCTAACCGGGACAATTAACACTGAAGCTTTCTTT
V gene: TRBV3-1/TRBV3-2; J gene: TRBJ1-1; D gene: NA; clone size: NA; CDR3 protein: CASSPYREDTEAFF; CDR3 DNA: TGTGCCAGCAGCCCGTACAGGGAAGACACTGAAGCTTTCTTT
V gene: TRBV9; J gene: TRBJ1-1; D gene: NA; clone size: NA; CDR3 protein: CASSVGRGTEAFF; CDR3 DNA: TGTGCCAGCAGCGTAGGGAGGGGCACTGAAGCTTTCTTT
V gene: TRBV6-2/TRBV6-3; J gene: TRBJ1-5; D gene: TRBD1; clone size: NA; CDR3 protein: CASSWDRGINQPQHF; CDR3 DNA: TGTGCCAGCAGTTGGGACAGGGGAATCAATCAGCCCCAGCATTTT
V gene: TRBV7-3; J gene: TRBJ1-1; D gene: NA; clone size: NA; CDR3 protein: CASSPGSGNTEAFF; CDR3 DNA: TGTGCCAGCAGCCCCGGTTCGGGGAACACTGAAGCTTTCTTT
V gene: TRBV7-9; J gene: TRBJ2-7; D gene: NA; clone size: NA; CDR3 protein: CASRLGGGSQEQYF; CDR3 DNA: TGTGCCAGCAGACTAGGTGGGGGCTCACAGGAGCAGTACTTC
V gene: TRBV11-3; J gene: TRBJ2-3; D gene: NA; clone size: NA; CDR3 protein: CASSLGAGASTDTQYF; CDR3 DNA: TGTGCCAGCAGCCTTGGCGCAGGGGCGAGCACAGATACGCAGTATTTT
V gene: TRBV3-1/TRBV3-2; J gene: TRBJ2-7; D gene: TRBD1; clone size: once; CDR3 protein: CASSQAGTGNDYEQYF; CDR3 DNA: TGTGCCAGCAGCCAAGCCGGGACAGGTAACGACTACGAGCAGTACTTC
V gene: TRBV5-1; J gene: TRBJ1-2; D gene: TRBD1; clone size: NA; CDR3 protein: CASRSGTGDGYTF; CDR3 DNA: TGCGCCAGCAGGTCCGGGACAGGGGATGGCTACACCTTC
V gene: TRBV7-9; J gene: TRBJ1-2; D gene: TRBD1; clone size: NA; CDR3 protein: CASSPRTGEEGYTF; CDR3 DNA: TGTGCCAGCAGCCCTAGGACAGGGGAGGAGGGCTACACCTTC
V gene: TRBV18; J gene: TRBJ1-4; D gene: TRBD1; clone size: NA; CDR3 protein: CASSPLRTGNEKLFF; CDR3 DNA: TGTGCCAGCTCACCCCTCCGGACAGGAAACGAAAAACTGTTTTTT